These T cell receptor beta chains were read from a single sample in a study of cytomegalovirus exposure and HLA in healthy donors. Profiling relied on immunoSEQ multiplex PCR, and the TCRdb table lists in-frame clones only, not all of them. This table holds some 160,000 clones, approximately 75% found once. Sequences were obtained from PBMCs. These receptor sequences come from a man aged 50-60 years in good health and CMV-seropositive. CDR3s include the opening cysteine and the closing phenylalanine or tryptophan. A D gene is named only where the DNA matches it firmly. Only some rows state a clone size, as once, few, many or a class for expanded clones.

J gene: TRBJ1-5
V gene: TRBV7-9
D gene: NA
clone size: NA
CDR3 protein: CASSLGQGVSNQPQHF
CDR3 DNA: TGTGCCAGCAGCTTAGGTCAGGGTGTGAGCAATCAGCCCCAGCATTTT

J gene: TRBJ2-7
V gene: TRBV18
D gene: NA
clone size: NA
CDR3 protein: CASSPGSSYEQYF
CDR3 DNA: TGTGCCAGCTCACCAGGCTCAAGCTACGAGCAGTACTTC

J gene: TRBJ2-3
V gene: TRBV9
D gene: TRBD2
clone size: few
CDR3 protein: CASSVIAGGPVTDTQYF
CDR3 DNA: TGTGCCAGCAGCGTCATAGCGGGGGGGCCTGTCACAGATACGCAGTATTTT

J gene: TRBJ2-1
V gene: TRBV27
D gene: TRBD2
clone size: NA
CDR3 protein: CASSPESGLSQFF
CDR3 DNA: TGTGCCAGCAGTCCAGAATCGGGACTATCACAGTTCTTC

J gene: TRBJ1-2
V gene: TRBV27
D gene: NA
clone size: once
CDR3 protein: CASSFFDRSGSNYGYTF
CDR3 DNA: TGTGCCAGCAGTTTCTTTGATCGCTCAGGGTCTAACTATGGCTACACCTTC

J gene: TRBJ2-1
V gene: TRBV29-1
D gene: TRBD2
clone size: NA
CDR3 protein: CSVKSGGASFEQFF
CDR3 DNA: TGCAGCGTGAAGAGCGGGGGGGCATCATTTGAGCAGTTCTTC

J gene: TRBJ2-7
V gene: TRBV6-6
D gene: NA
clone size: NA
CDR3 protein: CASSLSGTAGYEQYF
CDR3 DNA: TGTGCCAGCAGTTTATCCGGGACAGCGGGCTACGAGCAGTACTTC

J gene: TRBJ1-5
V gene: TRBV6-6
D gene: NA
clone size: few
CDR3 protein: CASSTGGWGSNQPQHF
CDR3 DNA: TGTGCCAGCAGTACGGGTGGATGGGGCAGTAATCAGCCCCAGCATTTT

J gene: TRBJ1-3
V gene: TRBV9
D gene: NA
clone size: NA
CDR3 protein: CASSVRGMGAATGNTIYF
CDR3 DNA: TGTGCCAGCAGCGTAAGGGGTATGGGGGCAGCTACTGGAAACACCATATATTTT

J gene: TRBJ2-2
V gene: TRBV27
D gene: NA
clone size: NA
CDR3 protein: CASSLGGYTGELFF
CDR3 DNA: TGTGCCAGCAGTTTAGGGGGCTACACCGGGGAGCTGTTTTTT

J gene: TRBJ1-5
V gene: TRBV5-4
D gene: TRBD1
clone size: few
CDR3 protein: CASSLDRVNQPQHF
CDR3 DNA: TGTGCCAGCAGCCTGGACAGGGTGAATCAGCCCCAGCATTTT

J gene: TRBJ1-4
V gene: TRBV27
D gene: NA
clone size: NA
CDR3 protein: CASSLVRAEKLFF
CDR3 DNA: TGTGCCAGCAGTTTAGTCAGGGCTGAAAAACTGTTTTTT

J gene: TRBJ1-2
V gene: TRBV5-1
D gene: TRBD1
clone size: few
CDR3 protein: CASSLEGQSFYGYTF
CDR3 DNA: TGCGCCAGCAGCTTGGAGGGACAGTCGTTCTATGGCTACACCTTC

J gene: TRBJ2-2
V gene: TRBV6-5
D gene: TRBD2
clone size: NA
CDR3 protein: CARGLAGTGELFF
CDR3 DNA: TGTGCCAGGGGACTAGCGGGGACCGGGGAGCTGTTTTTT

J gene: TRBJ2-6
V gene: TRBV9
D gene: NA
clone size: NA
CDR3 protein: CASSVGGEPGANVLTF
CDR3 DNA: TGTGCCAGCAGCGTAGGCGGGGAGCCTGGGGCCAACGTCCTGACTTTC

J gene: TRBJ2-1
V gene: TRBV2
D gene: TRBD2
clone size: few
CDR3 protein: CASRDSGGAYNEQFF
CDR3 DNA: TGTGCCAGCAGAGATAGCGGGGGGGCCTACAATGAGCAGTTCTTC

J gene: TRBJ1-6
V gene: TRBV30
D gene: TRBD1
clone size: NA
CDR3 protein: CAWSAGTENNSPLHF
CDR3 DNA: TGTGCCTGGAGTGCCGGGACAGAAAATAATTCACCCCTCCACTTT

J gene: TRBJ1-2
V gene: TRBV7-2
D gene: NA
clone size: once
CDR3 protein: CASSLGLNAYGYTF
CDR3 DNA: TGTGCCAGCAGCCTCGGACTGAACGCATATGGCTACACCTTC

J gene: TRBJ2-7
V gene: TRBV10-3
D gene: TRBD1
clone size: NA
CDR3 protein: CAISEGRRTGTTGEQYF
CDR3 DNA: TGTGCCATCAGTGAGGGGCGAAGGACAGGGACGACTGGGGAGCAGTACTTC

J gene: TRBJ2-7
V gene: TRBV11-2
D gene: NA
clone size: NA
CDR3 protein: CASSPIQRDEQYF
CDR3 DNA: TGTGCCAGCAGCCCAATCCAGCGGGACGAGCAGTACTTC

J gene: TRBJ2-1
V gene: TRBV7-9
D gene: NA
clone size: NA
CDR3 protein: CASSPREGAFVEQFF
CDR3 DNA: TGTGCCAGCAGCCCCCGGGAGGGGGCGTTTGTTGAGCAGTTCTTC

J gene: TRBJ2-7
V gene: TRBV18
D gene: TRBD1
clone size: NA
CDR3 protein: CASSLFGADRGKSEQYF
CDR3 DNA: TGTGCCAGCTCACTCTTCGGCGCGGACAGGGGAAAGAGCGAGCAGTACTTC

J gene: TRBJ2-7
V gene: TRBV7-2
D gene: NA
clone size: NA
CDR3 protein: CASSLNFAGTYEQYF
CDR3 DNA: TGTGCCAGCAGCTTAAACTTTGCGGGGACCTACGAGCAGTACTTC

J gene: TRBJ2-1
V gene: TRBV7-9
D gene: TRBD2
clone size: NA
CDR3 protein: CASSLNSGAYNEQFF
CDR3 DNA: TGTGCCAGCAGCTTAAATAGCGGGGCCTACAATGAGCAGTTCTTC

J gene: TRBJ1-6
V gene: TRBV5-1
D gene: NA
clone size: NA
CDR3 protein: CASSYVGGKGNSPLHF
CDR3 DNA: TGCGCCAGCAGCTACGTGGGAGGAAAGGGGAATTCACCCCTCCACTTT

J gene: TRBJ2-7
V gene: TRBV7-2
D gene: NA
clone size: NA
CDR3 protein: CASSAGRSYEQYF
CDR3 DNA: TGTGCCAGCAGCGCGGGACGGAGCTACGAGCAGTACTTC

J gene: TRBJ1-2
V gene: TRBV7-3
D gene: TRBD1
clone size: once
CDR3 protein: CASSPGQGYGYTF
CDR3 DNA: TGTGCCAGCAGCCCGGGACAGGGCTATGGCTACACCTTC

J gene: TRBJ1-4
V gene: TRBV5-5
D gene: NA
clone size: NA
CDR3 protein: CASSLDPGIFEKLFF
CDR3 DNA: TGTGCCAGCAGCTTGGATCCGGGGATATTTGAAAAACTGTTTTTT

J gene: TRBJ2-5
V gene: TRBV2
D gene: NA
clone size: NA
CDR3 protein: CASSEDWGDETQYF
CDR3 DNA: TGTGCCAGCAGTGAAGATTGGGGGGACGAGACCCAGTACTTC

J gene: TRBJ2-7
V gene: TRBV6-5
D gene: NA
clone size: NA
CDR3 protein: CASTGGGNYEQYF
CDR3 DNA: TGTGCCAGCACAGGTGGAGGAAATTACGAGCAGTACTTC

J gene: TRBJ2-7
V gene: TRBV29-1
D gene: TRBD2
clone size: NA
CDR3 protein: CSVAQAGGYEQYF
CDR3 DNA: TGCAGCGTTGCTCAAGCGGGGGGCTACGAGCAGTACTTC

J gene: TRBJ2-1
V gene: TRBV21-1
D gene: NA
clone size: NA
CDR3 protein: CASSKAPTSNEQFF
CDR3 DNA: TGTGCCAGCAGCAAAGCTCCAACTTCGAATGAGCAGTTCTTC

J gene: TRBJ2-5
V gene: TRBV6-5
D gene: NA
clone size: once
CDR3 protein: CASSYLPLPQETQYF
CDR3 DNA: TGTGCCAGCAGTTACCTCCCACTACCCCAAGAGACCCAGTACTTC

J gene: TRBJ1-6
V gene: TRBV7-2
D gene: TRBD1
clone size: NA
CDR3 protein: CASSSRTGWNSPLHF
CDR3 DNA: TGTGCCAGCAGCTCTCGGACAGGGTGGAATTCACCCCTCCACTTT

J gene: TRBJ1-3
V gene: TRBV2
D gene: TRBD1
clone size: NA
CDR3 protein: CASSGTGARTGNTIYF
CDR3 DNA: TGTGCCAGCAGTGGGACAGGGGCTCGTACTGGAAACACCATATATTTT

J gene: TRBJ2-3
V gene: TRBV18
D gene: TRBD2
clone size: few
CDR3 protein: CASSPLLAGGQDTQYF
CDR3 DNA: TGTGCCAGCTCACCACTACTAGCGGGGGGGCAAGATACGCAGTATTTT

J gene: TRBJ2-7
V gene: TRBV6-5
D gene: TRBD1
clone size: NA
CDR3 protein: CAAQGQGTLGEQYF
CDR3 DNA: TGTGCCGCCCAGGGACAGGGGACTTTGGGGGAGCAGTACTTC

J gene: TRBJ1-3
V gene: TRBV19
D gene: NA
clone size: NA
CDR3 protein: CASTSSAFSGNTIYF
CDR3 DNA: TGTGCCAGTACCTCCAGCGCTTTCTCTGGAAACACCATATATTTT

J gene: TRBJ2-1
V gene: TRBV11-2
D gene: TRBD1
clone size: NA
CDR3 protein: CASSLDSWTGGLYNEQFF
CDR3 DNA: TGTGCCAGCAGCTTAGATTCGTGGACAGGGGGCTTATACAATGAGCAGTTCTTC

J gene: TRBJ1-3
V gene: TRBV30
D gene: NA
clone size: NA
CDR3 protein: CAWKVGQNIGNTIYF
CDR3 DNA: TGTGCCTGGAAGGTGGGACAAAATATAGGAAACACCATATATTTT

J gene: TRBJ2-7
V gene: TRBV10-3
D gene: NA
clone size: NA
CDR3 protein: CAISEDNAYEQYF
CDR3 DNA: TGTGCCATCAGTGAGGACAACGCCTACGAGCAGTACTTC

J gene: TRBJ1-6
V gene: TRBV6-1
D gene: NA
clone size: once
CDR3 protein: CASSEVGRSLSALHF
CDR3 DNA: TGTGCCAGCAGTGAAGTGGGGAGATCACTATCGGCCCTCCACTTT

J gene: TRBJ2-1
V gene: TRBV30
D gene: TRBD1
clone size: NA
CDR3 protein: CAWSVQGSSYNEQFF
CDR3 DNA: TGTGCCTGGAGTGTACAGGGGTCATCCTACAATGAGCAGTTCTTC

J gene: TRBJ2-3
V gene: TRBV2
D gene: NA
clone size: NA
CDR3 protein: CASSSGPPNTDTQYF
CDR3 DNA: TGTGCCAGCAGCAGCGGACCCCCCAACACAGATACGCAGTATTTT

J gene: TRBJ1-1
V gene: TRBV5-1
D gene: NA
clone size: NA
CDR3 protein: CASSFGTTYTEAFF
CDR3 DNA: TGCGCCAGCAGCTTCGGGACAACCTACACTGAAGCTTTCTTT

J gene: TRBJ2-7
V gene: TRBV7-9
D gene: NA
clone size: NA
CDR3 protein: CASSQGGGDEQYF
CDR3 DNA: TGTGCCAGCAGCCAAGGGGGAGGGGACGAGCAGTACTTC

J gene: TRBJ2-2
V gene: TRBV5-1
D gene: TRBD2
clone size: NA
CDR3 protein: CASSFGLAGNTGELFF
CDR3 DNA: TGCGCCAGCAGCTTTGGACTAGCGGGAAACACCGGGGAGCTGTTTTTT

J gene: TRBJ2-2
V gene: TRBV5-6
D gene: TRBD2
clone size: NA
CDR3 protein: CASSPGGPLDTGELFF
CDR3 DNA: TGTGCCAGCAGCCCGGGGGGGCCGTTGGACACCGGGGAGCTGTTTTTT

J gene: TRBJ2-1
V gene: TRBV28
D gene: TRBD1
clone size: NA
CDR3 protein: CASSATGGVDEQFF
CDR3 DNA: TGTGCCAGCAGTGCGACAGGGGGTGTGGATGAGCAGTTCTTC

J gene: TRBJ1-3
V gene: TRBV6-1
D gene: NA
clone size: NA
CDR3 protein: CASSEGFGGTGNTIYF
CDR3 DNA: TGTGCCAGCAGTGAAGGATTTGGGGGGACCGGAAACACCATATATTTT

J gene: TRBJ2-3
V gene: TRBV2
D gene: NA
clone size: NA
CDR3 protein: CASSTGKTQYF
CDR3 DNA: TGTGCCAGCAGTACAGGGAAAACGCAGTATTTT

J gene: TRBJ2-1
V gene: TRBV25-1
D gene: TRBD1
clone size: NA
CDR3 protein: CASSEPQTGVNEQFF
CDR3 DNA: TGTGCCAGCAGTGAACCACAGACAGGGGTGAATGAGCAGTTCTTC

J gene: TRBJ2-3
V gene: TRBV4-2
D gene: NA
clone size: NA
CDR3 protein: CASSQDLNSRLDTQYF
CDR3 DNA: TGTGCCAGCAGCCAAGATTTAAACTCACGCCTAGATACGCAGTATTTT

J gene: TRBJ2-3
V gene: TRBV19
D gene: NA
clone size: once
CDR3 protein: CASSLYSQGTGDTQYF
CDR3 DNA: TGTGCCAGTAGTTTGTATTCCCAGGGGACGGGAGATACGCAGTATTTT

J gene: TRBJ2-2
V gene: TRBV15
D gene: NA
clone size: NA
CDR3 protein: CATRGPNTGELFF
CDR3 DNA: TGTGCCACCAGGGGGCCGAACACCGGGGAGCTGTTTTTT

J gene: TRBJ1-6
V gene: TRBV19
D gene: NA
clone size: few
CDR3 protein: CASSIQALGVGSPLHF
CDR3 DNA: TGTGCCAGTAGTATCCAAGCCCTCGGGGTCGGTTCACCCCTCCACTTT

J gene: TRBJ2-7
V gene: TRBV7-2
D gene: TRBD1
clone size: once
CDR3 protein: CASSYVWDRTYEQYF
CDR3 DNA: TGTGCCAGCAGCTACGTCTGGGACAGAACCTACGAGCAGTACTTC